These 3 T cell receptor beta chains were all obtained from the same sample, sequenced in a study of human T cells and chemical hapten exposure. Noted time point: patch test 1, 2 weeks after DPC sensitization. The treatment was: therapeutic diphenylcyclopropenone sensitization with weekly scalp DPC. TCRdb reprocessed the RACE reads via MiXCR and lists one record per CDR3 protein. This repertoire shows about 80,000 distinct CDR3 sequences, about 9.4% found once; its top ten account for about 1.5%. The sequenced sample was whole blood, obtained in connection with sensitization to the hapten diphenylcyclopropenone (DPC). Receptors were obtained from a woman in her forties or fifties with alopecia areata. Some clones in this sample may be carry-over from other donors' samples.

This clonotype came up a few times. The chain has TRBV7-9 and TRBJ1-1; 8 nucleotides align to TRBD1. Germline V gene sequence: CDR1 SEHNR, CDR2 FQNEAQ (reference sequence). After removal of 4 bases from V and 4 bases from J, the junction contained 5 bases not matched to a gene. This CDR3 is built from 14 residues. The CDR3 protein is CASSSRTGRTEAFF. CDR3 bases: TGTGCCAGCAGCTCCCGGACAGGGCGCACTGAAGCTTTCTTT.

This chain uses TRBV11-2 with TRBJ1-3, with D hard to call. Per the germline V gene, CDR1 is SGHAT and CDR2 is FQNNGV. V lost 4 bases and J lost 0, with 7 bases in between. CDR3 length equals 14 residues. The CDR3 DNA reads TGTGCCAGCAGCTCCGGCATCTCTGGAAACACCATATATTTT. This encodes CASSSGISGNTIYF.

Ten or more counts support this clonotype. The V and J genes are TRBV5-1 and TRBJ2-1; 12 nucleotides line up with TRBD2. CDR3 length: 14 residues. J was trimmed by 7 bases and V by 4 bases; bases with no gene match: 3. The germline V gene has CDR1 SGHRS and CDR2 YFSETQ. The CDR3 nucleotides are TGCGCCAGCAGCATTACTAGCGGGAGGAATGAGCAGTTCTTC. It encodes CASSITSGRNEQFF.